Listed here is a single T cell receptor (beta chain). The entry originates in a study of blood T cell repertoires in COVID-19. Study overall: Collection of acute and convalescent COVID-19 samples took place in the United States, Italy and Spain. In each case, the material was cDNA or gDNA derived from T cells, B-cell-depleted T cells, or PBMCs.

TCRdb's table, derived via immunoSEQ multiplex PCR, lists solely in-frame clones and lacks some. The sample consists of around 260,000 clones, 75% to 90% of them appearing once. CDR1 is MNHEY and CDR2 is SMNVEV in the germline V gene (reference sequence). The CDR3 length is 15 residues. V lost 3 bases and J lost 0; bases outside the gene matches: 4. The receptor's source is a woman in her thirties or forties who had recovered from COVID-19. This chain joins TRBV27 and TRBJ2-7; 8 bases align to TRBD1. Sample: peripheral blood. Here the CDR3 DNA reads TGTGCCAGCAGTTTTTGGGACAGGAGCTCCTACGAGCAGTACTTC. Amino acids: CASSFWDRSSYEQYF.